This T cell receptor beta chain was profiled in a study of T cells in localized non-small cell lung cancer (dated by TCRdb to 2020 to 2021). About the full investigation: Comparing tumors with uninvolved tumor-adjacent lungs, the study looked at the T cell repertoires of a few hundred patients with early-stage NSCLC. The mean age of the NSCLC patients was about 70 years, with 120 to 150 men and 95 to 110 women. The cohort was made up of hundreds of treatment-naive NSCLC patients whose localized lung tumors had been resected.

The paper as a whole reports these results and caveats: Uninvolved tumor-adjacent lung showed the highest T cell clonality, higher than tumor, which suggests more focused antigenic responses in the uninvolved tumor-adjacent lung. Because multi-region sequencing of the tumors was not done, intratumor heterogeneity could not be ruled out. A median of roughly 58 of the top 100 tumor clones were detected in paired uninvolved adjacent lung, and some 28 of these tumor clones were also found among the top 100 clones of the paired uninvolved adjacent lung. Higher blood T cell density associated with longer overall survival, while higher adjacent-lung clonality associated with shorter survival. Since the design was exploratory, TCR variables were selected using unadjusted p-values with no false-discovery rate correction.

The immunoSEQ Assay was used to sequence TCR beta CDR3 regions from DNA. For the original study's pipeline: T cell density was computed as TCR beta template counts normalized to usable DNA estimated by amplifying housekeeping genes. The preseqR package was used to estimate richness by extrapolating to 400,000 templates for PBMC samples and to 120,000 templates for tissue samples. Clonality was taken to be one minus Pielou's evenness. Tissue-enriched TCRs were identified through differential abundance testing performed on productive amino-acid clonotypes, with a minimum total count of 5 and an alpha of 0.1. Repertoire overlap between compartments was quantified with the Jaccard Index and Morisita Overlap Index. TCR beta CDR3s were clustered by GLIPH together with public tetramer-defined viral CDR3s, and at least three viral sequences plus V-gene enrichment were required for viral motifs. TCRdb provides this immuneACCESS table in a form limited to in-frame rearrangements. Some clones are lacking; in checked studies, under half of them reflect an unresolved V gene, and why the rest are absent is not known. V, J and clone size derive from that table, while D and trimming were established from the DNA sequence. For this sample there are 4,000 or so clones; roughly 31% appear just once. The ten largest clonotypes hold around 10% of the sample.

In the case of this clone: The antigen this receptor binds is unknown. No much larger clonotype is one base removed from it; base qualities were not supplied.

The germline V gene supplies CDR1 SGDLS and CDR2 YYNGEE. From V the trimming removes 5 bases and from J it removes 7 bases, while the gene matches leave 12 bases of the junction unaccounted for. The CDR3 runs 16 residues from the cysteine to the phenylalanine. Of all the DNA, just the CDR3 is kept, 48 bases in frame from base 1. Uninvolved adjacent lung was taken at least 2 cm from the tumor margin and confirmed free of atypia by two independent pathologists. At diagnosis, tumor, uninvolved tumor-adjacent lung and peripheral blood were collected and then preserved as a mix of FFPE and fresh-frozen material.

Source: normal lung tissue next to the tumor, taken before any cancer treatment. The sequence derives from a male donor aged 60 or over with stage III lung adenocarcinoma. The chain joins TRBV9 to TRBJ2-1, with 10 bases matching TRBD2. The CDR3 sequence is CASSSSAGGIGNEQFF. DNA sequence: TGTGCCAGCAGTTCTTCAGCGGGAGGGATTGGGAATGAGCAGTTCTTC. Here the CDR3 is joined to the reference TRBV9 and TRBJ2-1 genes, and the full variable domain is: DSGVTQTPKHLITATGQRVTLRCSPRSGDLSVYWYQQSLDQGLQFLIQYYNGEERAKGNILERFSAQQFPDLHSELNLSSLELGDSALYFCASSSSAGGIGNEQFFGPGTRLTVL.